This TCR beta chain was recovered during a study of OX40 agonist ivuxolimab in advanced cancers. Study-wide background: Of the participants, approximately 44% had some prior anti-PD-1, anti-PD-L1 or anti-CTLA-4 therapy, which was allowed. Two cutaneous melanoma patients and one hepatocellular carcinoma patient, three in all, had partial responses.

Study-wide findings and caveats: Averaged across samples, CD8+ T cells carried more expanded clones than CD4+ did. Certain nonresponders likewise exhibited a low normalized T-cell clonal expansion.

Germline assignment: CDR1 SGHTA and CDR2 FQGTGA. Germline trimming cut 5 bases from V and 8 bases from J; bases unmatched to any gene: 18. The CDR3 sequence is 20 residues long. Concerning this clone: Its antigen is as yet unknown.

Assay used: immunoSEQ multiplex PCR; TCRdb lists only in-frame clones, some missing. The repertoire holds over 30,000 clones, roughly four fifths seen once, with around 2% in the top ten. The V gene is TRBV7-3, the J gene TRBJ2-1; 16 bases map to TRBD2. This material consisted of CD4+ or CD8+ T cells sorted from blood, taken in a trial of the OX40 agonist ivuxolimab. The receptor's source is an adult with an advanced solid tumor such as melanoma, head and neck, liver or kidney cancer. Here the CDR3 reads CASSRLMGLAGGPIGYEQFF. The CDR3 DNA reads TGTGCCAGCAGCCGCTTAATGGGACTAGCGGGAGGGCCGATAGGTTATGAGCAGTTCTTC. The full variable domain, completed using reference TRBV7-3 and TRBJ2-1, is GAGVSQTPSNKVTEKGKYVELRCDPISGHTALYWYRQSLGQGPEFLIYFQGTGAADDSGLPNDRFFAVRPEGSVSTLKIQRTERGDSAVYLCASSRLMGLAGGPIGYEQFFGPGTRLTVL.